The clone carrying this TCR beta chain showed up many times. Antigen specificity is unknown. The source of the sample is a study of T cell repertoires in cytomegalovirus infection. Background on the study: Recently identified HLA-C-restricted CMV epitopes were among the peptides used.

TCRdb called the reads again in MiXCR, with one record for every CDR3 protein. This table has roughly 120,000 distinct CDR3 sequences, 25% to 35% appearing once. Germline lookup yields CDR1 MNHNS and CDR2 SASEGT. The CDR3 consists of 14 residues. V was clipped by 6 bases and J by 4 bases; unmatched bases: 2. The chain recombines TRBV6-1 with TRBJ2-1; 11 positions match TRBD2. This sequence was found in a human donor in good health (CMV status not recorded). Some clones in this sample may be carry-over from other donors' samples. The sequencing here drew on CD8+ T cells from cultured PBMCs, taken from culture after CMV antigen stimulation. CDR3 nucleotide sequence: TGTGCCAGCAGGACTAGCGGGGTGTACAATGAGCAGTTCTTC. Translating gives CASRTSGVYNEQFF.